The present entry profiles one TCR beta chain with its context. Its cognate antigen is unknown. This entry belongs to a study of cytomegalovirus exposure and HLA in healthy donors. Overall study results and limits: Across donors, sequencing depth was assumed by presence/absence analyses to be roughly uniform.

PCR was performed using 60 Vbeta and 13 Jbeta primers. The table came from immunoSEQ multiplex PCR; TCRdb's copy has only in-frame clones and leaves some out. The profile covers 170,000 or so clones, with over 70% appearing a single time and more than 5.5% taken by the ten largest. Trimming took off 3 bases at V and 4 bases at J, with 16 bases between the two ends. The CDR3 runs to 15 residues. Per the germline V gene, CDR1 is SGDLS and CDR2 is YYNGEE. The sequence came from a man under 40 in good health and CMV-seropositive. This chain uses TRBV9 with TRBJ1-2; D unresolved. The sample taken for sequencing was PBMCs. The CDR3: CASSAPSSGVYGYTF. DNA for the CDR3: TGTGCCAGCAGCGCACCATCCTCAGGCGTCTATGGCTACACCTTC.